Each of the 20 T cell receptor beta chains below was sequenced from the same sample in a study of cytomegalovirus exposure and HLA in healthy donors. Use of 60 Vbeta and 13 Jbeta primers characterized the PCR. TCRdb keeps only in-frame clones here, not all; method: immunoSEQ multiplex PCR. The sample carries some 120,000 clones, more than 75% recorded once. The source material was PBMCs. All receptors come from a man aged 35 to 55 in good health and CMV-seronegative.

A word on this clone: The same CDR3 can be traced to other DNA sequences in this sample. The chain employs TRBV4-1 and TRBJ2-7, with D perhaps TRBD1 (6 bases). This CDR3 comprises 14 residues. Germline values: CDR1 MGHRA, CDR2 YSYEKL. Trimming removed 3 bases from V and 4 bases from J, with 13 bases in between. The CDR3 DNA is TGCGCCAGCAGCCACAGCACAGGGTTATACGAGCAGTACTTC. It codes for CASSHSTGLYEQYF.

V gene TRBV7-2 combines with J gene TRBJ1-1; D remains unclear. The V and J ends lost 5 bases and 8 bases respectively, with 18 bases between them. The CDR3 is made up of 14 amino acids. The germline CDR1 and CDR2 sequences are SGHTA and FQGNSA. CDR3 sequence: CASSPYSRPMEAFF. DNA of the CDR3: TGTGCCAGCAGCCCATACAGCCGTCCTATGGAAGCTTTCTTT.

The gene calls are TRBV27 and TRBJ1-2; the D is unclear. The CDR3 is 15 amino acids. V was shortened by 0 bases and J by 4 bases, with 12 bases between the two germline ends. Germline lookup yields CDR1 MNHEY and CDR2 SMNVEV (reference sequence). The CDR3 is CASSLSWPHLYGYTF. The CDR3 DNA sequence: TGTGCCAGCAGTTTATCCTGGCCCCACCTCTATGGCTACACCTTC.

The chain combines TRBV7-9 with TRBJ2-7; 7 positions match TRBD1. Germline values: CDR1 SEHNR, CDR2 FQNEAQ (reference sequence). V lost 2 bases and J lost 0; bases outside the gene matches: 4. This CDR3 is built from 15 residues. The CDR3 region has the DNA TGTGCCAGCAGCTTAAAAGGACAGGACTCCTACGAGCAGTACTTC. Amino acids: CASSLKGQDSYEQYF.

The gene calls are TRBV4-3 and TRBJ1-4, with TRBD1 matching over 8 bases. The CDR3 consists of 15 residues. Germline V gene data show CDR1 as LGHNA and CDR2 as YSLEER. The V gene end was trimmed by 5 bases and the J gene end by 8 bases; junction bases not matched to a gene: 10. This CDR3 reads CASSSNQGAGEKLFF. DNA for the CDR3: TGCGCCAGCAGCTCGAACCAGGGGGCGGGAGAAAAACTGTTTTTT.

The CDR3 DNA sequence: TGCGCCAGCAGCTTGATCACGACTAGCACAGATACGCAGTATTTT. It is translated as CASSLITTSTDTQYF. The gene calls are TRBV5-1 and TRBJ2-3; D is uncertain. This CDR3 is built from 15 residues. CDR1 is SGHRS and CDR2 is YFSETQ in the germline V gene. V dropped 1 base and J dropped 0 bases, with 9 bases sitting between them.

The chain links TRBV4-1 to TRBJ1-5, with D unresolved. V lost 5 bases, J lost 1 base, and 18 bases lay in between. This CDR3 is built from 17 residues. CDR1 MGHRA and CDR2 YSYEKL come from the germline V gene. Written as DNA, the CDR3 is TGCGCCAGCAGCTTCGGGAAACGCATCGGGAGCAATCAGCCCCAGCATTTT. Translating it yields CASSFGKRIGSNQPQHF.

CDR3 DNA: TGTGCCAGCAGCATCTTGCCCTATTATGAAAAACTGTTTTTT. Translated: CASSILPYYEKLFF. The chain carries TRBV7-9 and TRBJ1-4, with D hard to call. CDR1 SEHNR and CDR2 FQNEAQ come from the germline V gene (reference sequence). V was pared by 5 bases and J by 6 bases, with 13 bases between. The CDR3 has 14 residues.

V gene TRBV10-3 combines with J gene TRBJ2-4; 9 nucleotides match TRBD1. Per the germline V gene, CDR1 is ENHRY and CDR2 is SYGVKD. The CDR3 spans 15 residues. Losses at the gene ends were 2 bases for V and 7 bases for J; bases not matched to a gene: 6. The CDR3 here is CAISETQGADNIQYF. The DNA of the CDR3 is TGTGCCATCAGTGAGACACAGGGGGCAGACAACATTCAGTACTTC.

The V call is TRBV5-8, the J call TRBJ2-7; 7 nucleotides agree with TRBD1. Trimming removed 4 bases from V and 3 bases from J; junction bases left unmatched: 7. Germline CDR1 and CDR2: SGHTS and YDEGEE. The CDR3 contains 14 residues. The chain's CDR3 is CASSMDRLNYEQYF. DNA for the CDR3: TGTGCCAGCAGCATGGACAGGCTGAACTACGAGCAGTACTTC.

This chain connects TRBV7-2 to TRBJ2-3, with 7 bases identical to TRBD1. There are 17 residues in the CDR3. Trimming removed 0 bases from V and 7 bases from J; junction bases left unmatched: 13. Germline V gene data show CDR1 as SGHTA and CDR2 as FQGNSA. The CDR3 DNA is TGTGCCAGCAGCTTAGCCCACAACCCGATGACAGGGTATACGCAGTATTTT. Translating gives CASSLAHNPMTGYTQYF.

The chain recombines TRBV6-5 with TRBJ1-5; 9 nucleotides match TRBD1. J gave up 6 bases and V 5 bases, and 5 bases lay outside the gene matches. The CDR3 consists of 14 residues. Germline CDR1 and CDR2: MNHEY and SVGAGI. Here the CDR3 reads CASSPTGGRQPQHF. CDR3 coding DNA: TGTGCCAGCAGTCCCACAGGGGGCCGTCAGCCCCAGCATTTT.

The J gene is TRBJ2-1, the V gene TRBV19, with a tentative D call TRBD1 (6 bases). This CDR3 contains 13 residues. CDR1 LNHDA and CDR2 SQIVND come from the germline V gene (reference sequence). V was pared by 7 bases and J by 0 bases, with 7 bases between. As DNA, the CDR3 is TGTGCCAGTACGGACAGCTCCTACAATGAGCAGTTCTTC. Translating it yields CASTDSSYNEQFF. The full variable domain, rest sourced from reference TRBV19 and TRBJ2-1, is DGGITQSPKYLFRKEGQNVTLSCEQNLNHDAMYWYRQDPGQGLRLIYYSQIVNDFQKGDIAEGYSVSREKKESFPLTVTSAQKNPTAFYLCASTDSSYNEQFFGPGTRLTVL.

The V gene is TRBV7-9, the J gene TRBJ2-5, with D unclear. The germline V and J ends were trimmed by 5 bases and 5 bases, with 9 bases remaining between them. The CDR3 spans 12 residues. Germline CDR1 reads SEHNR; CDR2 reads FQNEAQ (reference sequence). The CDR3 sequence: CASSPQQETQYF. CDR3 DNA: TGTGCCAGCAGCCCACAGCAGGAGACCCAGTACTTC.

The chain has TRBV28 and TRBJ1-1, with a tentative D call TRBD1 (5 bases). This CDR3 region has 14 residues. Per germline, CDR1 MDHEN and CDR2 SYDVKM. The V end was cut by 3 bases, the J end by 5 bases, with 13 bases between. The CDR3: CASSLRGGRTEAFF. The DNA of the CDR3 is TGTGCCAGCAGTTTGCGGGGGGGTAGGACTGAAGCTTTCTTT.

V is TRBV19 and J is TRBJ2-1; 8 bases fit TRBD1. The J segment lost 3 bases and the V segment lost 10 bases, leaving 2 bases of the junction unmatched. The CDR3 has 12 amino acids. Germline V gene data show CDR1 as LNHDA and CDR2 as SQIVND (reference sequence). The CDR3 region is CATGTGYNEQFF. As DNA, the CDR3 is TGTGCCACTGGGACAGGCTACAATGAGCAGTTCTTC.

The rearrangement joins TRBV5-4 to TRBJ2-2; perhaps TRBD1 as D (5 bases). The CDR3 loop spans 11 amino acids. V was clipped by 6 bases and J by 6 bases, with 6 bases between them. In germline, CDR1 is SGHNT, CDR2 YYREEE (reference sequence). Written as DNA, the CDR3 is TGTGCCAGCAAGGGGCCCGGGGAGCTGTTTTTT. Its translation: CASKGPGELFF.

This sequence joins TRBV5-1 and TRBJ2-7, with 9 bases lining up with TRBD1. Trimming removed 0 bases from V and 2 bases from J; junction bases left unmatched: 3. Germline lookup yields CDR1 SGHRS and CDR2 YFSETQ. The CDR3 is 15 amino acids. The CDR3 nucleotides read TGCGCCAGCAGCTTGGCCGGGACAGGGCCCTACGAGCAGTACTTC. The encoded protein is CASSLAGTGPYEQYF.

The chain recombines TRBV19 with TRBJ2-3; 16 bases line up with TRBD2. CDR3 length equals 19 residues. V shed 4 bases, J shed 3 bases, and the junction held 10 bases outside the gene matches. Germline V CDR1 and CDR2: LNHDA, SQIVND (reference sequence). CDR3: CASSTLPGTSGGATDTQYF. CDR3 bases: TGTGCCAGTAGTACCCTCCCCGGGACTAGCGGGGGGGCAACAGATACGCAGTATTTT.

This clone was picked up a small number of times. This rearrangement joins TRBV29-1 to TRBJ2-2; D not resolved. The CDR3 is 12 amino acids. Trimming took off 4 bases at V and 3 bases at J, with 6 bases between the two ends. CDR1 and CDR2 (germline): SQVTM, ANQGSEA. DNA of the CDR3: TGCAGCGTTGTAGTCTACACCGGGGAGCTGTTTTTT. This sequence encodes CSVVVYTGELFF.